One and the same sample provided the 18 T cell receptor beta chains below, sequenced in a study of blood T cell repertoires in COVID-19. Here immunoSEQ multiplex PCR was the method, and the copy in TCRdb shows in-frame clones only, minus some. The sample contains some 240,000 clones, roughly 84% of which appear only once. The material sequenced was peripheral blood. Source of these receptors: a woman in her 40s who had recovered from COVID-19.

This clone was counted at least ten times. The chain uses TRBV19 and TRBJ2-5, with TRBD1 identical over 8 bases. The length of the CDR3 is 16 residues. Germline V gene lookup returns CDR1 LNHDA and CDR2 SQIVND (reference sequence). V was clipped by 3 bases and J by 2 bases; unmatched bases: 8. The CDR3 region is CASSIGRGPRQETQYF. CDR3 DNA sequence: TGTGCCAGTAGTATCGGCAGGGGGCCTAGGCAAGAGACCCAGTACTTC.

The rearrangement joins TRBV2 to TRBJ2-2, with D unresolved. Trimming removed 4 bases at V and 1 base at J, with 10 bases between. Germline assignment: CDR1 SNHLY and CDR2 FYNNEI. The CDR3 is 15 residues long. CDR3: CASSADMGNTGELFF. DNA for the CDR3: TGTGCCAGCAGTGCCGACATGGGGAACACCGGGGAGCTGTTTTTT.

This clone occurred once. The V gene is TRBV28, the J gene TRBJ1-4; D not resolved. Germline V gene data show CDR1 as MDHEN and CDR2 as SYDVKM. This CDR3 region has 12 residues. Trimming left V 1 base short and J 7 bases short, with 4 bases between. The CDR3 DNA reads as TGTGCCAGCAGTTTATCCAGTGAAAAACTGTTTTTT. Translation gives CASSLSSEKLFF.

This clone was found once. This chain connects TRBV11-1 to TRBJ1-1, with 8 bases identical to TRBD1. Germline CDR1 and CDR2: SGHAT and FQDESV (reference sequence). There are 14 residues in the CDR3. J was trimmed by 1 base and V by 5 bases; bases with no gene match: 3. CDR3 nucleotide sequence: TGTGCCAGCAGCCCTGACAGGGGGAACACTGAAGCTTTCTTT. This codes for CASSPDRGNTEAFF.

V gene TRBV6-4 combines with J gene TRBJ2-2, with 9 bases fitting TRBD1. CDR1 and CDR2 (germline): MRHNA, SNTAGT. With 0 bases clipped from V and 7 bases from J, the junction kept 6 bases outside the gene matches. This CDR3 is 16 amino acids long. CDR3 nucleotide sequence: TGTGCCAGCAGTGACTCGGGACAGGGCTTCATCGGGGAGCTGTTTTTT. This gives the protein CASSDSGQGFIGELFF.

The chain joins TRBV12-2 to TRBJ1-2. TRBV12-2 constitutes a pseudogene. CDR3 length: 14 residues. The CDR3 DNA is TGTGCAAGTCGCTTCCGGGATTATAACTATGGCTACACCTTC. Its protein product is CASRFRDYNYGYTF.

This sequence joins TRBV18 and TRBJ1-1; maybe TRBD1 (6 bases). Germline CDR1 KGHSH, CDR2 LQKENI. Trimming pared 6 bases from V and 0 bases from J, leaving 11 bases between. The CDR3 runs to 14 residues. The CDR3 bases are TGTGCCAGCTCCGGGGGGCGGTTGAACACTGAAGCTTTCTTT. It encodes CASSGGRLNTEAFF.

The V call is TRBV6-5, the J call TRBJ1-6; a possible D gene is TRBD1 (5 bases). Trimming removed 0 bases from V and 7 bases from J, with 10 bases in between. Germline V gives CDR1 MNHEY, CDR2 SVGAGI. The CDR3 runs to 15 residues. The DNA of the CDR3 is TGTGCCAGCAGTTACTCGGGGGAGGGGAATTCACCCCTCCACTTT. Protein product: CASSYSGEGNSPLHF.

The V and J genes are TRBV7-2 and TRBJ2-2; a weak D match, TRBD2 (5 bases). Per the germline V gene, CDR1 is SGHTA and CDR2 is FQGNSA. V lost 1 base and J 6 bases, leaving 21 bases between the germline ends. The length of the CDR3 is 18 residues. For the CDR3, the DNA is TGTGCCAGCAGCTTAGTTTTTGGAGGTGGCACACGGGCCGGGGAGCTGTTTTTT. This gives the protein CASSLVFGGGTRAGELFF. Variable domain in full (rest from reference TRBV7-2 and TRBJ2-2): GAGVSQSPSNKVTEKGKDVELRCDPISGHTALYWYRQSLGQGLEFLIYFQGNSAPDKSGLPSDRFSAERTGGSVSTLTIQRTQQEDSAVYLCASSLVFGGGTRAGELFFGEGSRLTVL.

CDR3 bases: TGTGCCAGCAGCGTAGAAATGACTTTCCTTGCAGATACGCAGTATTTT. This gives the protein CASSVEMTFLADTQYF. The chain is built from TRBV9 and TRBJ2-3; D unclear. Germline V gene sequence: CDR1 SGDLS, CDR2 YYNGEE. The V and J ends lost 0 bases and 4 bases respectively, with 15 bases between them. CDR3 length equals 16 residues. Looking up the rest from reference TRBV9 and TRBJ2-3 gives the full variable domain: DSGVTQTPKHLITATGQRVTLRCSPRSGDLSVYWYQQSLDQGLQFLIQYYNGEERAKGNILERFSAQQFPDLHSELNLSSLELGDSALYFCASSVEMTFLADTQYFGPGTRLTVL.

This chain connects TRBV4-1 to TRBJ2-7; 7 positions match TRBD1. This CDR3 has 16 residues. The V and J ends lost 0 bases and 0 bases, in that order; junction bases with no gene match: 5. The germline CDR1 and CDR2 sequences are MGHRA and YSYEKL. The CDR3: CASSQDRGQYSYEQYF. In DNA form, the CDR3 reads TGCGCCAGCAGCCAAGATAGGGGGCAGTACTCCTACGAGCAGTACTTC.

The V call is TRBV9, the J call TRBJ1-4, with no clear D. This CDR3 spans 13 amino acids. Germline loops: CDR1 SGDLS, CDR2 YYNGEE. The V gene lost 0 bases and the J gene lost 8 bases, with 8 bases spanning the gap. The DNA of the CDR3 is TGTGCCAGCAGCGTAGGGTCCGGGGAAAAACTGTTTTTT. This sequence encodes CASSVGSGEKLFF.

This rearrangement joins TRBV18 to TRBJ2-5; 8 positions match TRBD1. CDR1 and CDR2 from the germline V gene are KGHSH and LQKENI. The CDR3 totals 14 residues. J gave up 5 bases and V 4 bases, and 6 bases lay outside the gene matches. The CDR3 DNA follows: TGTGCCAGCTCACGGCAGGGGGCCGGGGAGACCCAGTACTTC. Amino acid sequence: CASSRQGAGETQYF. Complete variable domain (other parts from reference TRBV18 and TRBJ2-5): NAGVMQNPRHLVRRRGQEARLRCSPMKGHSHVYWYRQLPEEGLKFMVYLQKENIIDESGMPKERFSAEFPKEGPSILRIQQVVRGDSAAYFCASSRQGAGETQYFGPGTRLLVL.

Ten or more counts support this clone. The chain joins TRBV29-1 to TRBJ1-3, with D uncertain. The V gene lost 4 bases and the J gene lost 0 bases, with 7 bases spanning the gap. Germline V gene data show CDR1 as SQVTM and CDR2 as ANQGSEA. The CDR3 is made up of 13 amino acids. This CDR3 reads CSVVGGSGNTIYF. In nucleotides, the CDR3 is TGCAGCGTTGTCGGAGGCTCTGGAAACACCATATATTTT.

This chain links TRBV7-2 with TRBJ2-5; 8 positions match TRBD2. Germline CDR1 and CDR2: SGHTA and FQGNSA. Trimming cost V 5 bases and J 0 bases; bases outside gene matches: 8. The CDR3 length is 16 residues. CDR3 DNA: TGTGCCAGCAGCACAAGACTAGCGAGGTACCAAGAGACCCAGTACTTC. This sequence encodes CASSTRLARYQETQYF.

The table lists this clone with a few counts. V gene TRBV6-5 combines with J gene TRBJ2-1; D is perhaps TRBD1 (6 bases). CDR3 length: 15 amino acids. The germline V gene encodes CDR1 MNHEY and CDR2 SVGAGI. Trimming stripped 6 bases from V and 5 bases from J, with 17 bases between. Written as DNA, the CDR3 is TGTGCCAGCAGCCGGGGACATACGAATGACAATGAGCAGTTCTTC. Translation: CASSRGHTNDNEQFF.

The chain links TRBV6-2 or TRBV6-3 to TRBJ2-1, with 9 bases aligning to TRBD1. The V segment lost 6 bases and the J segment 1 base; nucleotides outside the gene matches: 10. The germline V gene encodes CDR1 MNHEY and CDR2 SVGEGT. This CDR3 spans 17 amino acids. The CDR3 coding sequence is TGTGCCAGCAGCCCTCCCACGGGACAGGGTTCCTACAATGAGCAGTTCTTC. Translation: CASSPPTGQGSYNEQFF.

The rearrangement links TRBV7-2 to TRBJ1-1; D perhaps matches TRBD1 (5 bases). CDR3 size: 15 residues. With 5 bases removed from V and 3 bases from J, the gap between germline ends came to 16 bases. The germline gives CDR1 SGHTA, CDR2 FQGNSA. The CDR3 DNA sequence: TGTGCCAGCAGCCCCAGACCAGGGTTGGACACTGAAGCTTTCTTT. Translating gives CASSPRPGLDTEAFF.